The sequence of this T cell receptor beta chain was determined in a study of beta chain features in type 1 diabetes. Study information: Examination spanned about 110 million sorted cells from all samples. Study conclusions and caveats: The naive, central memory and Treg TCRB repertoires of patients appeared to be more similar to one another than those of healthy donors.

The germline CDR1 and CDR2 sequences are GTSNPN and SVGIG (reference sequence). V was trimmed by 4 bases and J by 4 bases, leaving 7 bases between them. This CDR3 comprises 11 residues. Points on this clone: The antigen is undetermined.

Of the isolated RNA, all was reverse transcribed, and so the sequenced material was expressed TCRB transcripts. Sequencing used immunoSEQ multiplex PCR; TCRdb keeps in-frame clones, though not all of them. The table has 450,000 to 600,000 clones, approximately 28% seen once; the top ten hold around 0.065%. Staining for CD45RO/CCR7/CD25/CD127/CD95/CD27 allowed sorting of CD4+ naive, central memory, regulatory and stem cell-like memory cells. This chain uses TRBV30 with TRBJ1-1, with D hard to call. This receptor was taken from a man aged 18 to 30 in good health. What was sequenced was naive CD4+ T cells from blood. CDR3 coding DNA: TGTGCCTGGAACGAAGGCACTGAAGCTTTCTTT. It encodes CAWNEGTEAFF.